The entry below gives a single T cell receptor beta chain sequence along with its context. It has no known antigen specificity. The sample holds no much larger clone one base away, and base qualities are not on file. Each sample was amplified as two independent genomic DNA replicates: around 0.47 ug for blood and 1.5 ug for tumor or normal breast. Following the manufacturer's instructions, the ImmunoSeq Intro kit was used to carry out TCRB sequencing on genomic DNA. Multiplex PCR ran approximately 34 cycles with proprietary primers and spike-in control sequences for absolute quantification. Single-end 150-bp reads were used to sequence an 87-bp fragment spanning the CDR3 plus the flanking V and J genes. Seven samples, each with two replicates, were multiplexed per lane of an Illumina MiSeq using version 3.0 chemistry. In the source study's methods: The vendor's proprietary pipeline processed the raw data and merged both replicates into a single result for each sample. To define clonotypes, the study grouped productive rearrangements that shared the V-gene family, CDR3 amino acid sequence and J-gene segment. Clonality was computed as 1 minus the normalized Shannon entropy (Pielou evenness) of TCRB abundances. T cell density was estimated by dividing total templates by the number of input cells inferred from the DNA input amount. Total repertoire diversity and clonality were estimated with Recon using default parameters. Tumor-enriched clonotypes were defined as having over 0.1% abundance in tumor and at least 32-fold higher abundance than in normal breast. Sourced from immuneACCESS, this table was stored by TCRdb with only in-frame sequences that have V and J called. A share of the clones is absent; for the studies checked, an unresolved V gene accounts for under half, and the remainder has no known explanation. That table supplies the V and J calls and clone size; D and trimming were determined from the DNA. The sample table contains around 28,000 clones; only one count was recorded for 75% to 90% of them. Of the sample, about 12% is held by the ten largest clones.

The study profiled bulk TCR beta-chain repertoires in matched peripheral blood, tumor and adjacent normal breast tissue taken from some 17 patients with early-stage breast cancer. Before surgery, about 4.5-10 mL of whole blood was collected in EDTA tubes and processed within 2 hours. Ficoll-Paque centrifugation in SepMate-50 tubes was used to isolate peripheral blood mononuclear cells. For storage in liquid nitrogen, PBMCs were cryopreserved as aliquots of about 1.9 to 4 million cells in roughly 90% FBS with about 10% DMSO. The Qiagen AllPrep DNA/RNA Mini kit was used for genomic DNA extraction. This specimen comes from a study of early stage breast cancer tumors (dated by TCRdb to the late 2010s). Some background on the complete study: Of the 16 invasive breast tumors, about a dozen were found to be estrogen receptor-positive, progesterone receptor-positive and HER2-negative. About 65% of the 12 ER+/PR+/HER2- tumors were invasive ductal carcinomas, while the other four were invasive lobular carcinomas. A total of 2,651,842 templates, representing 1,097,674 unique clonotypes, were detected across all samples. On average, each sample had 8 to 10-fold read coverage. Paper-wide results and their limitations: Sequencing bulk genomic DNA from unsorted cells could not capture chain pairing or functional markers like CD4, CD8 and FOXP3. Enriched TCRB sequences shared across patients were mostly commonly generated sequences, unlikely to play an important role in the tumor microenvironment. Compared with adjacent normal breast tissue, tumors had higher clonality and 2 to 3-fold greater T cell density. Because the cohort was small, analysis by tumor subtype was not possible. Repertoires from blood resembled normal breast more closely than tumor, and using blood as a reference for each tissue separated tumor from normal in about 85% of the 16 patients.

What was sequenced was blood. This clonotype was obtained from a person between 60 and 70 years old with breast cancer.

The nucleotide sequence is TGTGCCTGGAGTGGCGGGAGGAGAGTGGAGACCCAGTACTTC. This translates into CAWSGGRRVETQYF. This chain joins TRBV30 to TRBJ2-5, with 8 bases in between that match TRBD2. The CDR3 runs 14 residues from the cysteine to the phenylalanine. The read is trimmed to its CDR3 DNA, 42 bases read in frame from base 1. CDR1 is given as GTSNPN and CDR2 as SVGIG, both from the germline V gene (reference sequence). After removal of 1 base from V and 5 bases from J, the junction retains 6 bases not matched to a gene.